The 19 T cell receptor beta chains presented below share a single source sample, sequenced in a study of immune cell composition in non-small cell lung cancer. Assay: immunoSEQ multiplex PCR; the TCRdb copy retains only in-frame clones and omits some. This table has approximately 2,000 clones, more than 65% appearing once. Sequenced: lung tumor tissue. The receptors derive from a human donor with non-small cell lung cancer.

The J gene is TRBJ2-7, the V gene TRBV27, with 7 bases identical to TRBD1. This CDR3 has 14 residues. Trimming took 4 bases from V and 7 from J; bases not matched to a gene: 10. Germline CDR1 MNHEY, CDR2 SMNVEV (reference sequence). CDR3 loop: CASSWTGTTWEQYF. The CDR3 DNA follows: TGTGCCAGCAGTTGGACAGGTACTACGTGGGAGCAGTACTTC.

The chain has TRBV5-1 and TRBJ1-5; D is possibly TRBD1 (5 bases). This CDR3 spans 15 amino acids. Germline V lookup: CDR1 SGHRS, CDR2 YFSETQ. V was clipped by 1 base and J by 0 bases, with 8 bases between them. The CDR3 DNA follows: TGCGCCAGCAGCTTGACAGGCTATAGCAATCAGCCCCAGCATTTT. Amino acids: CASSLTGYSNQPQHF.

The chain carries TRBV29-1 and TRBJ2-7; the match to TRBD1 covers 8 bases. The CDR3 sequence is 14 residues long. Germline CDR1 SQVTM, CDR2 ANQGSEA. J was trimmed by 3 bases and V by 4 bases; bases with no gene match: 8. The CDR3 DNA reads TGCAGCGTTGGCGGCCGGACAGGGATCTACGAGCAGTACTTC. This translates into CSVGGRTGIYEQYF.

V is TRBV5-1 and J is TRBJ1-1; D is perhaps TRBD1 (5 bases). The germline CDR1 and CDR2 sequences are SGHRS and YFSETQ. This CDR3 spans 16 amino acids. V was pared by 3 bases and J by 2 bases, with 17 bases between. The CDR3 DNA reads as TGCGCCAGCAGCTGGGCCGGGGGGGTGGGAAACACTGAAGCTTTCTTT. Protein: CASSWAGGVGNTEAFF.

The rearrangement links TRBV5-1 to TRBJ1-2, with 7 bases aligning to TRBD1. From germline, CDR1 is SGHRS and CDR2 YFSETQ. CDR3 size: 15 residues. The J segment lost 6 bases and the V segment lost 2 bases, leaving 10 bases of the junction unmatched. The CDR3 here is CASSFNPGQTDGYTF. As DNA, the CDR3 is TGCGCCAGCAGCTTTAACCCGGGACAGACTGATGGCTACACCTTC. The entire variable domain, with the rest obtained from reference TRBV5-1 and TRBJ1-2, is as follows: KAGVTQTPRYLIKTRGQQVTLSCSPISGHRSVSWYQQTPGQGLQFLFEYFSETQRNKGNFPGRFSGRQFSNSRSEMNVSTLELGDSALYLCASSFNPGQTDGYTFGSGTRLTVV.

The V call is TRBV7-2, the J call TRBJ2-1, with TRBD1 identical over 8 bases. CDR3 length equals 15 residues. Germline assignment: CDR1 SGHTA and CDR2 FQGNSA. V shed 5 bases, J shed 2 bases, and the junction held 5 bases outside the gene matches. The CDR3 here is CASSPDRVPYNEQFF. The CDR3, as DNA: TGTGCCAGCAGCCCGGACAGGGTACCCTACAATGAGCAGTTCTTC. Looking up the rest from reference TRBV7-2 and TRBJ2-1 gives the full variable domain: GAGVSQSPSNKVTEKGKDVELRCDPISGHTALYWYRQSLGQGLEFLIYFQGNSAPDKSGLPSDRFSAERTGGSVSTLTIQRTQQEDSAVYLCASSPDRVPYNEQFFGPGTRLTVL.

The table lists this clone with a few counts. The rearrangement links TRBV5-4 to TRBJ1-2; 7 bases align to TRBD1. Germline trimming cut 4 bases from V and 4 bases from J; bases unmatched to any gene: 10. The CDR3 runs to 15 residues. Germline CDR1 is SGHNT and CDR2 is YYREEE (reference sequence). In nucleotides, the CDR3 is TGTGCCAGCAGCGGGAGCCGACAGGGATCCTATGGCTACACCTTC. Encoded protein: CASSGSRQGSYGYTF. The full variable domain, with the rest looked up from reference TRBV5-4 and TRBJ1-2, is ETGVTQSPTHLIKTRGQQVTLRCSSQSGHNTVSWYQQALGQGPQFIFQYYREEENGRGNFPPRFSGLQFPNYSSELNVNALELDDSALYLCASSGSRQGSYGYTFGSGTRLTVV.

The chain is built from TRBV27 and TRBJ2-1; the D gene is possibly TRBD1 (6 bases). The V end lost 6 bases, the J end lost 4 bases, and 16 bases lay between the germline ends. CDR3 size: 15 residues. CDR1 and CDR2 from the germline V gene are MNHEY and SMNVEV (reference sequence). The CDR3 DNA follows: TGTGCCAGCAGCCCGTGGGGACAAAAGTACAATGAGCAGTTCTTC. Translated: CASSPWGQKYNEQFF.

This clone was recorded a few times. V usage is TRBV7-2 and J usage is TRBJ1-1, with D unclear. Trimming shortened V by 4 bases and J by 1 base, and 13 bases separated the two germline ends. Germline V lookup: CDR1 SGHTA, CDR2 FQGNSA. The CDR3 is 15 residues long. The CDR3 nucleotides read TGTGCCAGCAGCTCCACGGGAGGGAGGAACACTGAAGCTTTCTTT. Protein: CASSSTGGRNTEAFF.

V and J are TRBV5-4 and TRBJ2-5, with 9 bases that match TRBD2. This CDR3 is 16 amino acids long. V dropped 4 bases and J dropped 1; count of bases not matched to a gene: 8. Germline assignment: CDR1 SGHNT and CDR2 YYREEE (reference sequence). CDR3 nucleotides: TGTGCCAGCAGCGCCGGGACTAGCAGACTCCAAGAGACCCAGTACTTC. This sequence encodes CASSAGTSRLQETQYF. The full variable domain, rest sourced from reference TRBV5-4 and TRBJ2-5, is ETGVTQSPTHLIKTRGQQVTLRCSSQSGHNTVSWYQQALGQGPQFIFQYYREEENGRGNFPPRFSGLQFPNYSSELNVNALELDDSALYLCASSAGTSRLQETQYFGPGTRLLVL.

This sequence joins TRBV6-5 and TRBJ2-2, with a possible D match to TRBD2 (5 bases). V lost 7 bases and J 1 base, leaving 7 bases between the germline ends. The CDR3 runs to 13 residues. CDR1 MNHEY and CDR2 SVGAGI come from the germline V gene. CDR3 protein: CASIGGNTGELFF. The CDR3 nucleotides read TGTGCCAGCATCGGAGGGAACACCGGGGAGCTGTTTTTT.

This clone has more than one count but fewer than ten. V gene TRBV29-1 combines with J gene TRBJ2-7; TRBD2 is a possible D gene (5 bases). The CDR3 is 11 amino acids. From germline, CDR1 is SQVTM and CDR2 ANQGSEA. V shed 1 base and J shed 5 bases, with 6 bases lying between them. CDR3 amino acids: CSVEGGHEQYF. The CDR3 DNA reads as TGCAGCGTTGAAGGAGGGCACGAGCAGTACTTC.

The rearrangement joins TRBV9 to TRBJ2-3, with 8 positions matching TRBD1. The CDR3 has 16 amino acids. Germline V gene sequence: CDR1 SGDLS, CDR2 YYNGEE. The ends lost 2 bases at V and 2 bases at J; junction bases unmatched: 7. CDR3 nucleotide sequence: TGTGCCAGCAGCGTCACCTGGACAGGGTCCACAGATACGCAGTATTTT. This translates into CASSVTWTGSTDTQYF.

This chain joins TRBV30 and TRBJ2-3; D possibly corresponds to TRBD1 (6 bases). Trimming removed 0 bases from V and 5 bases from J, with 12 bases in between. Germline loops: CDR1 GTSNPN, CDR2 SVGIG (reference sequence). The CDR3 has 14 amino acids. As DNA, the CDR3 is TGTGCCTGGAGTGTTATACAGGGAGTAGATACGCAGTATTTT. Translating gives CAWSVIQGVDTQYF.

The CDR3 reads CATLQGGVYEQYF. DNA for the CDR3: TGTGCCACCTTACAGGGGGGGGTCTACGAGCAGTACTTC. This chain joins TRBV6-6 and TRBJ2-7; possible D gene TRBD1, 8 bases. Trimming removed 10 bases from V and 3 bases from J, with 16 bases in between. CDR3 length: 13 residues. In germline, CDR1 is MNHNY, CDR2 SVGAGI (reference sequence).

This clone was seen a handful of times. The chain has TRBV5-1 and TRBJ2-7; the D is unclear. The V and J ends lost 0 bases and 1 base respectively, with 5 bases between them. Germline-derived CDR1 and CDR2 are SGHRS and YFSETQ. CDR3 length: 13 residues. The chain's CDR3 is CASSLGRSYEQYF. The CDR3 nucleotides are TGCGCCAGCAGCTTGGGGCGGTCCTACGAGCAGTACTTC. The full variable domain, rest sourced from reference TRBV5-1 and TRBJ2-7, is KAGVTQTPRYLIKTRGQQVTLSCSPISGHRSVSWYQQTPGQGLQFLFEYFSETQRNKGNFPGRFSGRQFSNSRSEMNVSTLELGDSALYLCASSLGRSYEQYFGPGTRLTVT.

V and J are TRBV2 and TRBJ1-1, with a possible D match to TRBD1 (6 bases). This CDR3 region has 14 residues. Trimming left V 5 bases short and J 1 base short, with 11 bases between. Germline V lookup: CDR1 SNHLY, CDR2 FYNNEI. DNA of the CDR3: TGTGCCAGCAGTTATAAGGGGGAGAACACTGAAGCTTTCTTT. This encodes CASSYKGENTEAFF.

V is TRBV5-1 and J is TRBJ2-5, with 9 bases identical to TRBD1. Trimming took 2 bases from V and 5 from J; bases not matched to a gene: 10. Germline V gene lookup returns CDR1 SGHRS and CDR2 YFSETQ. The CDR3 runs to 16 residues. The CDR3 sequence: CASSFSQGATLETQYF. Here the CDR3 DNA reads TGCGCCAGCAGCTTTTCACAGGGGGCGACATTGGAGACCCAGTACTTC.

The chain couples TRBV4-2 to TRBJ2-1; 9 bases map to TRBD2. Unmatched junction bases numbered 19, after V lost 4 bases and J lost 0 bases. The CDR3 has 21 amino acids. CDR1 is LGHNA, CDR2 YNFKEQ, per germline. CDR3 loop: CASSLLLVAGAPQSSYNEQFF. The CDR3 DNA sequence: TGTGCCAGCAGCCTCCTTCTTGTAGCGGGGGCACCCCAAAGCTCCTACAATGAGCAGTTCTTC.